The 30 T cell receptor beta chains reported below all come from one sample, sequenced in a study of T-cell memory formation after mild COVID-19. TCRdb reprocessed the 5' RACE reads with MiXCR, giving one entry per CDR3 protein. The data show 150,000 to 200,000 distinct CDR3 sequences, 20% to 25% seen once. The material sequenced was PBMCs or a T cell subset sorted from them (not recorded which). The source of these receptors is an adult woman who had mild COVID-19 (a few samples of this study predate the infection). Cell type and time point are not known.

In nucleotides, the CDR3 is TGTGCCACCAGTGATACGGGTTCTGCGCGGGCTTTCTTT. This translates into CATSDTGSARAFF. The chain is built from TRBV24-1 and TRBJ1-1; D gene ambiguous. Germline CDR1 reads KGHDR; CDR2 reads SFDVKD. V was trimmed by 3 bases and J by 11 bases, leaving 15 bases between them. The CDR3 has 13 amino acids.

This clonotype was detected a few times. V gene TRBV29-1 combines with J gene TRBJ2-7; tentatively, D is TRBD1 (6 bases). The V gene's germline CDR1 is SQVTM and CDR2 ANQGSEA. This CDR3 is built from 13 residues. Between the trimmed V and J ends, which lost 4 bases and 2 bases, there was a span of 12 bases. In DNA, the CDR3 is TGCAGCGTTGTAGGCAGGACAGCCTACGAGCAGTACTTC. It codes for CSVVGRTAYEQYF.

With respect to this clonotype: Germline and junction disagree at one end, which may indicate a read error. CDR3 region: CASSNDGPDF. DNA for the CDR3: TGTGCCAGCAGCAATGACGGCCCTGACTTC. This chain joins TRBV11-2 and TRBJ2-7; D is unclear. Per germline, CDR1 SGHAT and CDR2 FQNNGV. This CDR3 is 10 amino acids long.

This clonotype occurred a few times. The gene calls are TRBV19 and TRBJ2-1; possible D gene TRBD1, 5 bases. The CDR3 sequence is 15 residues long. V lost 1 base and J lost 5, with 12 bases in between. Germline CDR1 reads LNHDA; CDR2 reads SQIVND (reference sequence). The CDR3 sequence: CASSIGGGNHNEQFF. CDR3 coding DNA: TGTGCCAGTAGTATAGGGGGCGGTAACCACAATGAGCAGTTCTTC.

This clonotype was counted a few times. The DNA for the CDR3 is TGCAGTGCTGAGAGACTAGCGGGAGTTCACGAGCAGTACTTC. Translated: CSAERLAGVHEQYF. The chain couples TRBV20-1 to TRBJ2-7; 12 bases agree with TRBD2. Germline V gives CDR1 DFQATT, CDR2 SNEGSKA (reference sequence). J gave up 5 bases and V 5 bases, and 7 bases lay outside the gene matches. The CDR3 runs 14 residues.

This rearrangement joins TRBV4-1 to TRBJ2-6, with a tentative D call TRBD1 (6 bases). CDR1 and CDR2 from the germline V gene are MGHRA and YSYEKL. This CDR3 is built from 17 residues. V lost 4 bases and J 0 bases, leaving 13 bases between the germline ends. CDR3 residues: CASSRDDRTSGANVLTF. CDR3 DNA: TGCGCCAGCAGCCGCGACGACAGGACCTCTGGGGCCAACGTCCTGACTTTC.

The chain recombines TRBV20-1 with TRBJ2-1; a weak D match, TRBD1 (5 bases). Trimming cost V 4 bases and J 4 bases, with 20 bases left between them. This CDR3 comprises 16 residues. Germline V gives CDR1 DFQATT, CDR2 SNEGSKA (reference sequence). In DNA form, the CDR3 reads TGCAGTGCTACTGTCCTGGTGGGCAGGGTATACAATGAGCAGTTCTTC. Translation gives CSATVLVGRVYNEQFF.

The chain is built from TRBV15 and TRBJ2-1; unclear D gene. V lost 2 bases to trimming and J lost 8 bases, with 16 bases between them. The germline CDR1 and CDR2 sequences are LNHNV and YYDKDF (reference sequence). This CDR3 region has 15 residues. The chain's CDR3 is CATSRTWGSEDEQFF. CDR3 bases: TGTGCCACCAGCAGAACTTGGGGAAGCGAGGATGAGCAGTTCTTC.

This clonotype appeared a few times. The genes are TRBV6-5 and TRBJ2-1; D may correspond to TRBD1 or TRBD2 (5 bases each). Trimming left V 6 bases short and J 4 bases short, with 19 bases between. The germline V gene encodes CDR1 MNHEY and CDR2 SVGAGI. The CDR3 totals 16 residues. CDR3 region: CASSSRVGVSYNEQFF. The CDR3, as DNA: TGTGCCAGCAGCTCCCGGGTGGGGGTGAGTTACAATGAGCAGTTCTTC.

This chain connects TRBV4-1 to TRBJ2-1; D gene uncertain. Germline V gene sequence: CDR1 MGHRA, CDR2 YSYEKL. The CDR3 covers 12 residues. The V end was cut by 0 bases, the J end by 8 bases, with 5 bases between. The CDR3 coding sequence is TGCGCCAGCAGCCAAGACCGGGATGAGCAGTTCTTC. It yields the protein CASSQDRDEQFF.

The rearrangement joins TRBV6-5 to TRBJ1-4; D is uncertain. Per germline, CDR1 MNHEY and CDR2 SVGAGI. The CDR3 totals 15 residues. The ends were cut back, 0 bases at V and 7 bases at J, with 12 bases in the middle. Here the CDR3 reads CASSYSNAEGEKLFF. CDR3 DNA sequence: TGTGCCAGCAGTTACTCGAACGCGGAGGGTGAAAAACTGTTTTTT.

The rearrangement uses TRBV7-6 and TRBJ1-5, with D perhaps TRBD1 (5 bases). CDR3 length equals 14 residues. The V end was cut by 0 bases, the J end by 4 bases, with 7 bases between. Germline CDR1 SGHVS, CDR2 FNYEAQ. CDR3 sequence: CASSLARENQPQHF. The CDR3 DNA sequence: TGTGCCAGCAGCTTAGCCAGGGAGAATCAGCCCCAGCATTTT.

In its sample, this clonotype was seen a few times. The J gene is TRBJ1-6, the V gene TRBV2, with TRBD1 matching 7 bases. The CDR3 is 12 residues long. The germline V gene has CDR1 SNHLY and CDR2 FYNNEI. Trimming at V came to 6 bases and at J to 7 bases, leaving 0 bases not matched to a gene. The CDR3 loop is CASRQGNSPLHF. For the CDR3, the DNA is TGTGCCAGCAGACAGGGGAATTCACCCCTCCACTTT.

The chain joins TRBV4-2 to TRBJ2-1; 7 bases align to TRBD2. The CDR3 totals 16 residues. From germline, CDR1 is LGHNA and CDR2 YNFKEQ. V shed 0 bases, J shed 3 bases, and the junction held 5 bases outside the gene matches. The CDR3 DNA reads as TGTGCCAGCAGCCAAGATGGTCGGGGGGACTACAATGAGCAGTTCTTC. Translation: CASSQDGRGDYNEQFF.

This clonotype was seen a handful of times. This chain uses TRBV14 with TRBJ2-1; 14 nucleotides agree with TRBD2. V shed 2 bases and J 14 bases; nucleotides not matched to a gene: 5. The CDR3 is 14 residues long. The germline V gene encodes CDR1 SGHDN and CDR2 FVKESK. The DNA for the CDR3 is TGTGCCAGCAGCCAACAGACTAGCGGGAGGGCCGAGTTCTTC. It specifies CASSQQTSGRAEFF.

The rearrangement links TRBV20-1 to TRBJ1-2; TRBD1 agrees at 10 bases. V lost 6 bases and J lost 7; bases outside the gene matches: 8. CDR3 length: 13 residues. Germline V gene data show CDR1 as DFQATT and CDR2 as SNEGSKA (reference sequence). The CDR3 sequence is CSAWDRGAGGYTF. CDR3 sequence (DNA): TGCAGTGCATGGGACAGGGGAGCCGGTGGCTACACCTTC.

A few counts support this clonotype. The CDR3 bases are TGTGCCAGCAGCGTGGACAGGGTTGAGAACGAGCAGTACTTC. This gives the protein CASSVDRVENEQYF. This chain connects TRBV7-6 to TRBJ2-7, with TRBD1 matching over 8 bases. After removal of 5 bases from V and 5 bases from J, the junction contained 8 bases not matched to a gene. The CDR3 totals 14 residues. Looked up from germline, CDR1 is SGHVS and CDR2 is FNYEAQ.

This clonotype was observed a few times. The chain recombines TRBV12-3 or TRBV12-4 with TRBJ2-3; D not certain. The CDR3 consists of 14 residues. V was cut by 7 bases and J by 0 bases, with 11 bases left in between. The CDR3 loop is CASTDDRSTDTQYF. The CDR3 nucleotides are TGTGCCAGCACCGACGACCGAAGCACAGATACGCAGTATTTT.

The CDR3 loop reads CASSQEADTYEQYF. Written as DNA, the CDR3 is TGCGCCAGCAGCCAAGAGGCTGACACCTACGAGCAGTACTTC. V is TRBV4-1 and J is TRBJ2-7, with D uncertain. Trimming took off 0 bases at V and 2 bases at J, with 8 bases between the two ends. The V gene's germline CDR1 is MGHRA and CDR2 YSYEKL. The CDR3 contains 14 residues.

The chain links TRBV11-2 to TRBJ2-2, with a possible D match to TRBD2 (6 bases). V was pared by 5 bases and J by 1 base, with 8 bases between. This CDR3 contains 14 residues. Germline-derived CDR1 and CDR2 are SGHAT and FQNNGV. CDR3 in amino acids: CASSRRGNTGELFF. The CDR3 DNA is TGTGCCAGCAGCCGGAGGGGGAACACCGGGGAGCTGTTTTTT.

J is TRBJ1-1 and V is TRBV7-9; the D is unclear. V shed 5 bases and J shed 7 bases, with 11 bases lying between them. The length of the CDR3 is 12 residues. Germline-derived CDR1 and CDR2 are SEHNR and FQNEAQ (reference sequence). As DNA, the CDR3 is TGTGCCAGCAGCACCCAGGTGGGTGAAGCTTTCTTT. Its protein is CASSTQVGEAFF.

This chain joins TRBV7-6 and TRBJ2-7, with 8 bases identical to TRBD1. The CDR3 is 14 amino acids. Germline lookup yields CDR1 SGHVS and CDR2 FNYEAQ. J gave up 1 base and V 6 bases, and 5 bases lay outside the gene matches. The CDR3 bases are TGTGCCAGCAGTCCAGGGGGCGATTCCTACGAGCAGTACTTC. Amino acid sequence: CASSPGGDSYEQYF.

This clonotype showed up just a few times. V and J are TRBV7-9 and TRBJ1-2, with D hard to call. There are 16 residues in the CDR3. Trimming took 0 bases from V and 7 from J, leaving 18 bases between them. CDR1 is SEHNR, CDR2 FQNEAQ, per germline (reference sequence). CDR3 amino acids: CASSLATFDGVTGYTF. The CDR3 DNA sequence: TGTGCCAGCAGCTTAGCTACCTTTGACGGGGTGACTGGCTACACCTTC.

This clonotype was recorded a few times. For the CDR3, the DNA is TGCGCCAGCAGCCACCCTTTAGCGGGAGGAGCGGCAGATACGCAGTATTTT. Protein product: CASSHPLAGGAADTQYF. The chain employs TRBV4-3 and TRBJ2-3; 10 bases are a match to TRBD2. The germline V gene encodes CDR1 LGHNA and CDR2 YSLEER. Trimming took 3 bases from V and 4 from J; bases not matched to a gene: 10. The CDR3 is made up of 17 amino acids.

The chain links TRBV27 to TRBJ1-6; D uncertain. Germline assignment: CDR1 MNHEY and CDR2 SMNVEV (reference sequence). The V end lost 6 bases, the J end lost 10 bases, and 4 bases lay between the germline ends. This CDR3 contains 10 residues. In DNA form, the CDR3 reads TGTGCCAGCAGAGTCTCACCCCTCCACTTT. Translated: CASRVSPLHF.

This clonotype was seen more than once but under ten times. The chain uses TRBV9 and TRBJ2-7, with D unclear. The germline V gene encodes CDR1 SGDLS and CDR2 YYNGEE. There are 13 residues in the CDR3. Trimming took 2 bases from V and 3 from J, leaving 9 bases between them. The chain's CDR3 is CASSVGDFYEQYF. The CDR3 DNA reads TGTGCCAGCAGCGTTGGAGATTTCTACGAGCAGTACTTC.

The chain has TRBV5-6 and TRBJ2-1, with TRBD2 matching over 15 bases. The CDR3 totals 15 residues. The V segment lost 4 bases and the J segment 8 bases; nucleotides outside the gene matches: 4. From germline, CDR1 is SGHDT and CDR2 YYEEEE. In DNA form, the CDR3 reads TGTGCCAGCAGCCCCGGACTAGCGGGAGGGGATGAGCAGTTCTTC. Translated, it gives CASSPGLAGGDEQFF.

This clonotype has just a few counts. V usage is TRBV20-1 and J usage is TRBJ2-7; no reliable D call. From germline, CDR1 is DFQATT and CDR2 SNEGSKA (reference sequence). The CDR3 has 14 amino acids. The V and J ends lost 2 bases and 3 bases respectively, with 14 bases between them. CDR3: CSARPPYPFYEQYF. CDR3 sequence (DNA): TGCAGTGCTAGACCCCCGTACCCTTTCTACGAGCAGTACTTC.

This clonotype has just a few counts. The chain recombines TRBV15 with TRBJ1-2, with a tentative D call TRBD1 (5 bases). Germline V gene sequence: CDR1 LNHNV, CDR2 YYDKDF (reference sequence). V gave up 5 bases and J gave up 8 bases, with 21 bases separating them. This CDR3 spans 15 amino acids. The CDR3 spells CATSSEGTGRLGYTF. For the CDR3, the DNA is TGTGCCACCAGCTCAGAGGGTACAGGTCGGTTAGGCTACACCTTC.

The chain carries TRBV27 and TRBJ1-2, with 7 bases identical to TRBD1. The CDR3 consists of 15 residues. The germline V gene has CDR1 MNHEY and CDR2 SMNVEV (reference sequence). V was clipped by 0 bases and J by 6 bases; unmatched bases: 7. DNA of the CDR3: TGTGCCAGCAGTTTATCGGGGGACAGTCCACATGGCTACACCTTC. This encodes CASSLSGDSPHGYTF.